Each of the 24 T cell receptor beta chains below was sequenced from the same sample in a study of glioma-infiltrating T cells. Using RNA template, CDR3s of TCR alpha and beta were amplified with iRepertoire arm-PCR. Using its own MiXCR run on the multiplex PCR reads, TCRdb lists one record per CDR3 protein. This sample has 93,000 or so distinct CDR3 sequences, with about 30% found just once. Source material: glioma tissue, nonneoplastic brain tissue, or PBMCs (not recorded which). These receptors came from a human donor with low-grade glioma or glioblastoma, undergoing nonglioma brain surgery, or in good health (not recorded which).

In this sample, this clonotype turned up a few times. The rearrangement links TRBV9 to TRBJ2-3; possibly TRBD2 for D (6 bases). The V end was cut by 1 base, the J end by 2 bases, with 17 bases between. Germline V gene data show CDR1 as SGDLS and CDR2 as YYNGEE. The CDR3 loop spans 17 amino acids. The CDR3 reads CASSVRGSGGSTDTQYF. The CDR3 DNA reads as TGTGCCAGCAGCGTAAGAGGTAGCGGAGGATCCACAGATACGCAGTATTTT.

At least ten counts were recorded for this clonotype. The rearrangement uses TRBV3-1 and TRBJ1-5; maybe TRBD1 (5 bases). The germline V gene encodes CDR1 LGHDT and CDR2 YNNKEL (reference sequence). The V end lost 6 bases, the J end lost 5 bases, and 8 bases lay between the germline ends. This CDR3 spans 12 amino acids. This CDR3 is CASSQGYQPQHF. DNA for the CDR3: TGTGCCAGCAGTCAGGGATATCAGCCCCAGCATTTT.

For this clonotype: A junction boundary mismatches the germline segment, possibly from a read error. The rearrangement joins TRBV6-2 or TRBV6-3 to TRBJ2-7; weak D call: TRBD2 (7 bases). Germline CDR1 reads MNHEY; CDR2 reads SVGEGT. The CDR3 has 14 amino acids. CDR3 amino acids: CASSRGGGGDEHYF. The CDR3 DNA sequence: TGTGCCAGCAGCCGGGGCGGCGGGGGCGACGAGCATTACTTC.

The sample holds many counts of this clonotype. The chain carries TRBV27 and TRBJ2-3; 7 bases line up with TRBD2. V lost 7 bases to trimming and J lost 2 bases; unmatched junction nucleotides: 9. Germline CDR1 MNHEY, CDR2 SMNVEV (reference sequence). CDR3 length equals 15 residues. CDR3 residues: CASTHTGGNTDTQYF. The CDR3 DNA is TGTGCCAGCACACACACGGGGGGTAACACAGATACGCAGTATTTT.

This clonotype was seen more than once but under ten times. The chain employs TRBV5-8 and TRBJ2-1, with a weak D call TRBD1 (5 bases). Germline V lookup: CDR1 SGHTS, CDR2 YDEGEE. V dropped 2 bases and J dropped 4 bases, with 10 bases sitting between them. The CDR3 is 14 amino acids. The CDR3 nucleotides read TGTGCCAGCAGCTTCGGTCGACAGTACAATGAGCAGTTCTTC. Protein sequence: CASSFGRQYNEQFF.

This chain joins TRBV2 and TRBJ2-5; no clear D gene. The germline CDR1 and CDR2 sequences are SNHLY and FYNNEI. The V end lost 7 bases, the J end lost 5 bases, and 11 bases lay between the germline ends. The CDR3 contains 12 residues. The CDR3 DNA follows: TGTGCCAGCAAAAGCGAGGACGAGACCCAGTACTTC. Translating it yields CASKSEDETQYF.

Regarding this clonotype: One end of the junction is discordant with germline, which a read error may explain. The chain is built from TRBV6-6 and TRBJ2-7, with 10 bases identical to TRBD1. Germline values: CDR1 MNHNY, CDR2 SVGAGI (reference sequence). The CDR3 runs 16 residues. The CDR3, as DNA: TGTGCCACCAGTGAGATCACCGGGACAGGGGCCTACGAGCAGTACTTC. This gives the protein CATSEITGTGAYEQYF.

The genes are TRBV5-4 and TRBJ2-5; TRBD1 matches 12 bases. This CDR3 has 15 amino acids. Germline CDR1 and CDR2: SGHNT and YYREEE (reference sequence). V lost 6 bases to trimming and J lost 5 bases; unmatched junction nucleotides: 8. CDR3 nucleotides: TGTGCCAGCACCCCGGGACAGGGGGCTAAGGAGACCCAGTACTTC. Protein product: CASTPGQGAKETQYF.

This clonotype showed up just a few times. The rearrangement links TRBV12-3 or TRBV12-4 to TRBJ2-2; a possible D gene is TRBD1 (5 bases). V was trimmed by 5 bases and J by 8 bases, leaving 21 bases between them. The CDR3 runs 16 residues. CDR3 amino acids: CASSPTPKIGAGELFF. CDR3 sequence (DNA): TGTGCCAGCAGTCCGACCCCTAAAATTGGGGCAGGGGAGCTGTTTTTT.

This clonotype showed up just a few times. The chain links TRBV3-1 to TRBJ1-2; maybe TRBD1 (5 bases). There are 14 residues in the CDR3. The ends were cut back, 7 bases at V and 4 bases at J, with 16 bases in the middle. Germline V CDR1 and CDR2: LGHDT, YNNKEL (reference sequence). CDR3 sequence reads: CASTPRDFGYGYTF. In DNA form, the CDR3 reads TGTGCCAGCACGCCCCGGGACTTCGGCTATGGCTACACCTTC. Looking up the rest from reference TRBV3-1 and TRBJ1-2 gives the full variable domain: DTAVSQTPKYLVTQMGNDKSIKCEQNLGHDTMYWYKQDSKKFLKIMFSYNNKELIINETVPNRFSPKSPDKAHLNLHINSLELGDSAVYFCASTPRDFGYGYTFGSGTRLTVV.

This clonotype was recorded at least ten times. V gene TRBV2 combines with J gene TRBJ1-2; perhaps TRBD1 as D (5 bases). CDR1 is SNHLY and CDR2 is FYNNEI in the germline V gene. Trimming cost V 2 bases and J 8 bases, with 12 bases left between them. The CDR3 runs to 13 residues. CDR3 nucleotide sequence: TGTGCCAGCAGTGAACTACAGGTCTACGGCTACACCTTC. Encoded protein: CASSELQVYGYTF. Full variable domain (rest looked up from reference TRBV2 and TRBJ1-2): EPEVTQTPSHQVTQMGQEVILRCVPISNHLYFYWYRQILGQKVEFLVSFYNNEISEKSEIFDDQFSVERPDGSNFTLKIRSTKLEDSAMYFCASSELQVYGYTFGSGTRLTVV.

V usage is TRBV9 and J usage is TRBJ2-1, with TRBD2 as a possible D gene (5 bases). V lost 0 bases and J lost 1, with 5 bases in between. This CDR3 spans 14 amino acids. Germline V gene sequence: CDR1 SGDLS, CDR2 YYNGEE. This CDR3 reads CASSVAGSYNEQFF. The DNA for the CDR3 is TGTGCCAGCAGCGTAGCGGGGTCCTACAATGAGCAGTTCTTC.

As concerns this clonotype: It may be a read error: a sequence one base away is much more abundant. J is TRBJ2-1 and V is TRBV3-1, with D tentatively TRBD1 (6 bases). Germline lookup yields CDR1 LGHDT and CDR2 YNNKEL (reference sequence). The V and J ends lost 2 bases and 14 bases respectively, with 13 bases between them. The CDR3 totals 12 residues. CDR3 nucleotides: TGTGCCAGCAGCCAAAGCGTAGCAGGGGAGTTCTTC. Translated, it gives CASSQSVAGEFF.

This clonotype was seen ten or more times. V gene TRBV14 combines with J gene TRBJ1-3; D is unclear. This CDR3 contains 14 residues. Germline values: CDR1 SGHDN, CDR2 FVKESK. The germline V and J ends were trimmed by 0 bases and 0 bases, with 3 bases remaining between them. The CDR3 coding sequence is TGTGCCAGCAGCCAAGACTTCTCTGGAAACACCATATATTTT. Residues: CASSQDFSGNTIYF.

The rearrangement links TRBV7-9 to TRBJ1-4; D gene unclear. The V gene's germline CDR1 is SEHNR and CDR2 FQNEAQ (reference sequence). This CDR3 has 13 amino acids. The ends were cut back, 5 bases at V and 5 bases at J, with 9 bases in the middle. The CDR3 region has the DNA TGTGCCAGCAGCCCGAGGGCCAATGAAAAACTGTTTTTT. Amino acids: CASSPRANEKLFF.

Comments on this clonotype: A clone one base away is much larger, so this may be a read error. The chain joins TRBV7-2 to TRBJ1-2; 7 bases are shared with TRBD1. The germline V gene has CDR1 SGHTA and CDR2 FQGNSA. J lost 6 bases, V lost 5 bases, and 6 bases had no gene match. The CDR3 is made up of 13 amino acids. The DNA of the CDR3 is TGTGCCAGCAGCGCGGTGACAGGGAATGGCTACACCTTC. It encodes CASSAVTGNGYTF. The variable domain in full, with the rest retrieved from reference TRBV7-2 and TRBJ1-2, is GAGVSQSPSNKVTEKGKDVELRCDPISGHTALYWYRQSLGQGLEFLIYFQGNSAPDKSGLPSDRFSAERTGGSVSTLTIQRTQQEDSAVYLCASSAVTGNGYTFGSGTRLTVV.

Many counts were recorded for this clonotype. This rearrangement joins TRBV12-3 or TRBV12-4 to TRBJ1-5; D gene uncertain. This CDR3 contains 14 residues. The V end was cut by 7 bases, the J end by 1 base, with 11 bases between. The DNA of the CDR3 is TGTGCCAGCAATATACTCCGGAGCAATCAGCCCCAGCATTTT. Translated, it gives CASNILRSNQPQHF.

As to this clonotype: A much larger clone differs from this one at a single base, so this may be a read error. For the CDR3, the DNA is TGTGCCAGCAGCTTGATCTACAGGGGTACGAATGAGCAGTTCTTC. The encoded protein is CASSLIYRGTNEQFF. The rearrangement uses TRBV5-4 and TRBJ2-1, with 7 bases fitting TRBD1. After removal of 1 base from V and 7 bases from J, the junction contained 8 bases not matched to a gene. Germline assignment: CDR1 SGHNT and CDR2 YYREEE (reference sequence). The CDR3 extends over 15 amino acids.

There are many counts of this clonotype. V is TRBV20-1 and J is TRBJ2-7, with 7 positions matching TRBD2. The CDR3 runs to 12 residues. In germline, CDR1 is DFQATT, CDR2 SNEGSKA (reference sequence). Trimming at V came to 2 bases and at J to 5 bases, leaving 3 bases not matched to a gene. CDR3 sequence: CSARPTSNEQYF. CDR3 in DNA: TGCAGTGCTAGACCGACTAGCAACGAGCAGTACTTC.

This clonotype was seen many times. At one end, the junction sequence differs from germline, possibly due to a read error. The chain employs TRBV4-2 and TRBJ1-1, with D unresolved. CDR1 and CDR2 from the germline V gene are LGHNA and YNFKEQ. The CDR3 runs to 11 residues. This CDR3 is CAGSQEFEAFF. In DNA form, the CDR3 reads TGTGCCGGCAGCCAAGAATTCGAAGCTTTCTTT.

This clonotype was detected many times. This rearrangement joins TRBV7-8 to TRBJ1-5, with no clear D. The CDR3 is made up of 14 amino acids. V was clipped by 3 bases and J by 5 bases, with 11 bases between them. Germline V gene data show CDR1 as SGHVS and CDR2 as FQNEAQ. The CDR3 is CASSFGPSDQPQHF. CDR3 sequence (DNA): TGTGCCAGCAGCTTTGGTCCTTCGGATCAGCCCCAGCATTTT.

Concerning this clonotype itself: This could be a read error, since a much larger clone is one nucleotide away. The V gene is TRBV4-3, the J gene TRBJ2-7, with D perhaps matching TRBD2 (6 bases). Per the germline V gene, CDR1 is LGHNA and CDR2 is YSLEER. The CDR3 covers 15 residues. V lost 1 base and J 7 bases, leaving 17 bases between the germline ends. The CDR3 is CASSQVGTDYNEQYF. The CDR3 nucleotides read TGCGCCAGCAGCCAAGTAGGGACTGATTACAATGAGCAGTACTTC.

The sample holds many counts of this clonotype. This chain links TRBV6-2 or TRBV6-3 with TRBJ2-3; D gene unclear. This CDR3 comprises 14 residues. Germline CDR1 reads MNHEY; CDR2 reads SVGEGT. Trimming shortened V by 4 bases and J by 2 bases, and 10 bases separated the two germline ends. CDR3 in DNA: TGTGCCAGCAGTTTCGCGGTTCTCACAGATACGCAGTATTTT. Translation gives CASSFAVLTDTQYF.

This clonotype was recorded at least ten times. V gene TRBV6-1 combines with J gene TRBJ2-5; TRBD1 is a possible D gene (6 bases). The CDR3 length is 14 residues. V was shortened by 5 bases and J by 1 base, with 11 bases between the two germline ends. Germline lookup yields CDR1 MNHNS and CDR2 SASEGT. CDR3 sequence: CASSLGTTQETQYF. DNA of the CDR3: TGTGCCAGCAGTCTCGGGACAACCCAAGAGACCCAGTACTTC.